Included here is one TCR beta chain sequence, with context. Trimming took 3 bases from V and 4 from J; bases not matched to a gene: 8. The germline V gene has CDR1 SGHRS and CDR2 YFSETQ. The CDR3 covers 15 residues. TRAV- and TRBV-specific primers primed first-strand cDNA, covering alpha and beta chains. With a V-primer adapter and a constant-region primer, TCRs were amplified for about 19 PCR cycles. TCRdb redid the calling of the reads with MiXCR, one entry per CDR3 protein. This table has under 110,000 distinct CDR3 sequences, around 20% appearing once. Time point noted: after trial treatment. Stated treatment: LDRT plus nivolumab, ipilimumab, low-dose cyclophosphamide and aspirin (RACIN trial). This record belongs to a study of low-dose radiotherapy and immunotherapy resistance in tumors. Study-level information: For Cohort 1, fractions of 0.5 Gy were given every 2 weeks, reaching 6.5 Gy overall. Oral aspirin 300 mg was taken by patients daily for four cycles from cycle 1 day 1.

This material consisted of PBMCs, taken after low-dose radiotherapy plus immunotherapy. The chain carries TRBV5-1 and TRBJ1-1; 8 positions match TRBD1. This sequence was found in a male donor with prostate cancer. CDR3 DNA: TGCGCCAGCAGCTCAGGATACAGGGGGGCCACTGAAGCTTTCTTT. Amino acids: CASSSGYRGATEAFF.